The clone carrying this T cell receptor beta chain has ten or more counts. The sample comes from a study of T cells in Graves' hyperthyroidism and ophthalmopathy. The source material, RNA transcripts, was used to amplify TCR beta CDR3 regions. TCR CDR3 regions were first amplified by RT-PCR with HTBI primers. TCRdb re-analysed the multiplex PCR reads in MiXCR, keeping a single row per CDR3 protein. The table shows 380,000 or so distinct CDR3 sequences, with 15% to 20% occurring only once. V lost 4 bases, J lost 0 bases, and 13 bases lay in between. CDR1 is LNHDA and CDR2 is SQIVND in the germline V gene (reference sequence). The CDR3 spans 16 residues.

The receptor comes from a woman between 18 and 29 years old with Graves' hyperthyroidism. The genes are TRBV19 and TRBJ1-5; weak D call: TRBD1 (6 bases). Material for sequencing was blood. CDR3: CASSRQAGYSNQPQHF. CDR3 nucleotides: TGTGCCAGTAGTAGACAGGCTGGATATAGCAATCAGCCCCAGCATTTT.